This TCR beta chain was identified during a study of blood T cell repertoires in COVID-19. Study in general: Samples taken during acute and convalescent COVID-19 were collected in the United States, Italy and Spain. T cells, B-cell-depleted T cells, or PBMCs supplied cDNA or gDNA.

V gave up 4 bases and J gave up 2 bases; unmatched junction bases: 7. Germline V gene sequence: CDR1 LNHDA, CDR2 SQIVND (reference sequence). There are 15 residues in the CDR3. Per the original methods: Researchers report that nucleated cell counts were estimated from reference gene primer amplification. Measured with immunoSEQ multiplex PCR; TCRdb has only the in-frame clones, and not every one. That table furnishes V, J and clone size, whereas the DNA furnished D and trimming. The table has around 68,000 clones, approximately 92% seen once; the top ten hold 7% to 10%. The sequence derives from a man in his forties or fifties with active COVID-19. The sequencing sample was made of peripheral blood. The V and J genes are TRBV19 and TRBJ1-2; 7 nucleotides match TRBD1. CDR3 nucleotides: TGTGCCAGTAGTAAGGAGGACAGGTACAACTATGGCTACACCTTC. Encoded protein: CASSKEDRYNYGYTF.